A selection of T cell receptor beta chains follows, all from one sample in a study of CD4+ T cells in melanoma. Sequencing was performed with immunoSEQ multiplex PCR; in TCRdb, only in-frame clones are kept and a portion is missing. Found here are around 10,000 clones, approximately 71% of them singletons; the top ten hold 9.5% to 11%. The sample taken for sequencing was cells from a culture (not recorded whether cultured in vitro). The receptors originated from a human donor with melanoma. CDR3s include the opening cysteine and the closing phenylalanine or tryptophan. Fields, in order: J gene, clone size, D gene, V gene, CDR3 protein, CDR3 DNA. A D gene is named only where the DNA matches it firmly. A row's size may be missing; if present it is once, few, many or a size class.

>TRBJ1-4|few|.|TRBV4-1
CASNYPGATNEKLFF
TGCGCCAGCAACTATCCGGGGGCAACTAATGAAAAACTGTTTTTT
>TRBJ2-1|.|TRBD2|TRBV6-1
CASSALAGGPGEQFF
TGTGCCAGCAGCGCACTAGCGGGGGGGCCAGGTGAGCAGTTCTTC
>TRBJ1-1|.|.|TRBV5-1
CASSFGRNLNTEAFF
TGCGCCAGCAGCTTCGGTCGGAACTTGAACACTGAAGCTTTCTTT
>TRBJ1-3|.|TRBD1|TRBV10-3
CAISPDRINTIYF
TGTGCCATCAGCCCGGACAGGATTAACACCATATATTTT
>TRBJ2-1|.|.|TRBV10-3
CAISLLLVREQFF
TGTGCCATCAGTCTCCTACTAGTACGGGAGCAGTTCTTC
>TRBJ1-6|.|.|TRBV11-2
CASSLGAGWGSPLHF
TGTGCCAGCAGCTTAGGCGCCGGGTGGGGTTCACCCCTCCACTTT
>TRBJ1-2|.|.|TRBV20-1
CSAPGVYGYTF
TGCAGTGCCCCCGGGGTCTATGGCTACACCTTC
>TRBJ2-1|.|TRBD2|TRBV7-3
CASSFSGGIYNEQFF
TGTGCCAGCAGCTTTAGCGGGGGGATCTACAATGAGCAGTTCTTC
>TRBJ1-4|.|.|TRBV7-9
CASSFMGLGEKLFF
TGTGCCAGCAGCTTCATGGGGCTCGGTGAAAAACTGTTTTTT
>TRBJ2-7|.|TRBD1|TRBV11-2
CASSLTQTGVGYEQYF
TGTGCCAGCAGCCTGACGCAGACAGGGGTGGGCTACGAGCAGTACTTC
>TRBJ1-2|.|.|TRBV7-6
CASSLNGRNYGYTF
TGTGCCAGCAGCTTAAATGGGAGAAACTATGGCTACACCTTC
>TRBJ2-7|few|.|TRBV27
CASSFTGYNEQYF
TGTGCCAGCAGTTTCACGGGGTATAACGAGCAGTACTTC
>TRBJ1-2|.|.|TRBV2
CASSDRNYGYTF
TGTGCCAGCAGTGACAGGAACTATGGCTACACCTTC
>TRBJ2-2|.|.|TRBV7-2
CASSFAGNTGELFF
TGTGCCAGCAGCTTTGCGGGGAACACCGGGGAGCTGTTTTTT
>TRBJ2-3|.|.|TRBV11-2
CASSLGPTDTQYF
TGTGCCAGCAGCTTAGGTCCCACAGATACGCAGTATTTT
>TRBJ1-4|.|.|TRBV4-1
CASSQGVVAGSGKLFF
TGCGCCAGCAGCCAAGGGGTGGTGGCAGGGTCGGGAAAACTGTTTTTT
>TRBJ1-6|.|.|TRBV9
CASSGQQGRENSPLHF
TGTGCCAGCAGCGGGCAACAGGGAAGGGAAAATTCACCCCTCCACTTT
>TRBJ2-7|.|.|TRBV2
CASFTRGRSYEQYF
TGTGCCAGCTTTACACGGGGAAGGTCCTACGAGCAGTACTTC
>TRBJ2-3|.|TRBD2|TRBV2
CASTSGRADTQYF
TGTGCCAGTACTAGCGGTCGGGCAGATACGCAGTATTTT
>TRBJ2-7|.|TRBD1|TRBV5-1
CASSLRQGNGYEQYF
TGCGCCAGCAGCTTGAGACAGGGCAATGGGTACGAGCAGTACTTC
>TRBJ2-3|.|.|TRBV5-1
CASSLAEGGTDTQYF
TGCGCCAGCAGCTTGGCCGAGGGCGGCACAGATACGCAGTATTTT
>TRBJ2-5|.|.|TRBV11-2
CASSPGQYETQYF
TGTGCCAGCAGCCCTGGACAGTATGAGACCCAGTACTTC
>TRBJ2-2|.|.|TRBV5-1
CASSLGLNTGELFF
TGCGCCAGCAGCTTGGGACTGAACACCGGGGAGCTGTTTTTT
>TRBJ2-2|.|TRBD2|TRBV7-2
CASSFGGGRTGELFF
TGTGCCAGCAGCTTTGGCGGGGGAAGGACCGGGGAGCTGTTTTTT
>TRBJ2-5|.|.|TRBV15
CATSRAISPQETQYF
TGTGCCACCAGCAGAGCGATATCCCCCCAAGAGACCCAGTACTTC
>TRBJ2-5|.|.|TRBV5-1
CASSNAREAQETQYF
TGCGCCAGCAGCAACGCTAGGGAGGCCCAAGAGACCCAGTACTTC
>TRBJ2-1|.|.|TRBV5-4
CASSLVPRSLQFF
TGTGCCAGCAGCTTGGTACCACGTTCATTGCAGTTCTTC
>TRBJ2-1|.|TRBD2|TRBV7-3
CASSSGLAGDSSYNEQFF
TGTGCCAGCAGCTCTGGACTAGCGGGGGATAGCTCCTACAATGAGCAGTTCTTC
>TRBJ1-4|.|TRBD1|TRBV10-1
CASQGALNEKLFF
TGCGCCAGCCAGGGGGCTTTGAATGAAAAACTGTTTTTT
>TRBJ2-5|.|TRBD2|TRBV7-8
CASSLRDYPYF
TGTGCCAGCAGCCTACGGGACTACCCGTACTTC
>TRBJ2-2|.|.|TRBV2
CASKMGRTGELFF
TGTGCCAGCAAAATGGGGCGCACCGGGGAGCTGTTTTTT
>TRBJ2-3|.|TRBD2|TRBV18
CASSPFGGGATDTQYF
TGTGCCAGCTCACCCTTTGGCGGGGGGGCGACAGATACGCAGTATTTT